These 10 T cell receptor beta chains originate from one sample sequenced in a study of coeliac disease. The table came from immunoSEQ multiplex PCR; TCRdb's copy has only in-frame clones and leaves some out. There are roughly 4,600 clones in the sample; approximately 70% occur only once, and 5.5% to 7.5% lies in the top ten. The sample comprised lymphocytes from the gut lamina propria. These receptors were collected from a man between 18 and 29 years old with celiac disease on a gluten-free diet.

This clone was recorded a few times. The chain is built from TRBV30 and TRBJ2-1; TRBD2 matches at 7 bases. Germline V gives CDR1 GTSNPN, CDR2 SVGIG (reference sequence). Unmatched junction bases numbered 0, after V lost 3 bases and J lost 10 bases. CDR3 length: 10 amino acids. The CDR3 nucleotides read TGTGCCTGGAGCGGGGGGGAGCAGTTCTTC. Protein sequence: CAWSGGEQFF. Combining the CDR3 with reference TRBV30 and TRBJ2-1 gives the whole variable domain SQTIHQWPATLVQPVGSPLSLECTVEGTSNPNLYWYRQAAGRGLQLLFYSVGIGQISSEVPQNLSASRPQDRQFILSSKKLLLSDSGFYLCAWSGGEQFFGPGTRLTVL.

This chain links TRBV6-1 with TRBJ2-7, with TRBD1 matching 9 bases. Germline V gene sequence: CDR1 MNHNS, CDR2 SASEGT. V shed 10 bases and J 3 bases; nucleotides not matched to a gene: 10. This CDR3 is 14 amino acids long. The CDR3 DNA follows: TGTGCCACCCTAAAGACAGGGGGACTCTACGAGCAGTACTTC. This encodes CATLKTGGLYEQYF.

The sample holds a few counts of this clone. The rearrangement links TRBV7-9 to TRBJ1-2; no clear D gene. Germline values: CDR1 SEHNR, CDR2 FQNEAQ (reference sequence). The CDR3 length is 13 residues. The V end was cut by 1 base, the J end by 2 bases, with 5 bases between. The CDR3 loop reads CASSLDINYGYTF. The CDR3 nucleotides read TGTGCCAGCAGCTTAGACATCAACTATGGCTACACCTTC.

A note on this clone: A read error may account for a junction end that differs from germline. The chain uses TRBV12-5 and TRBJ1-4; 7 positions match TRBD1. The germline V gene encodes CDR1 LGHNT and CDR2 FRNRAP. The CDR3 extends over 14 amino acids. CDR3 DNA sequence: TGTGCTAGTGGCTTGGGGACAGAGAATGAAAAACTGTTTTTT. Translation gives CASGLGTENEKLFF.

The chain links TRBV28 to TRBJ2-1; 8 bases fit TRBD2. Trimming removed 3 bases from V and 5 bases from J; junction bases left unmatched: 6. The germline CDR1 and CDR2 sequences are MDHEN and SYDVKM. This CDR3 has 15 amino acids. The CDR3 coding sequence is TGTGCCAGCAGTTTTGTAGCGGGGTTGAACAATGAGCAGTTCTTC. Translated: CASSFVAGLNNEQFF.

This clone was detected only a few times. The chain joins TRBV27 to TRBJ1-4; 10 nucleotides agree with TRBD1. The J segment lost 7 bases and the V segment lost 5 bases, leaving 4 bases of the junction unmatched. This CDR3 spans 14 amino acids. From germline, CDR1 is MNHEY and CDR2 SMNVEV (reference sequence). The CDR3 here is CASSPWTGGEKLFF. DNA for the CDR3: TGTGCCAGCAGTCCATGGACAGGGGGTGAAAAACTGTTTTTT.

By sample fraction, this clone is medium-sized. CDR3 loop: CASSVDRAYEQYF. The CDR3 nucleotides read TGTGCCAGCAGCGTGGACAGGGCTTACGAGCAGTACTTC. The chain couples TRBV5-4 to TRBJ2-7; TRBD1 matches at 8 bases. CDR1 is SGHNT, CDR2 YYREEE, per germline (reference sequence). There are 13 residues in the CDR3. The V segment lost 4 bases and the J segment 4 bases; nucleotides outside the gene matches: 4. The full variable domain, completed using reference TRBV5-4 and TRBJ2-7, is ETGVTQSPTHLIKTRGQQVTLRCSSQSGHNTVSWYQQALGQGPQFIFQYYREEENGRGNFPPRFSGLQFPNYSSELNVNALELDDSALYLCASSVDRAYEQYFGPGTRLTVT.

The rearrangement uses TRBV6-5 and TRBJ2-3; D ambiguous. The CDR3 contains 13 residues. Germline CDR1 reads MNHEY; CDR2 reads SVGAGI. Trimming pared 6 bases from V and 2 bases from J, leaving 9 bases between. The CDR3 nucleotides are TGTGCCAGCAGCCCGGGTTTCACAGATACGCAGTATTTT. Residues: CASSPGFTDTQYF.

In this sample, this clone turned up a few times. This chain connects TRBV4-1 to TRBJ1-1; D unclear. Germline values: CDR1 MGHRA, CDR2 YSYEKL. Between the trimmed V and J ends, which lost 1 base and 0 bases, there was a span of 9 bases. This CDR3 has 15 residues. This chain's CDR3 is CASSQAEALNTEAFF. The CDR3, as DNA: TGCGCCAGCAGCCAAGCAGAGGCTTTGAACACTGAAGCTTTCTTT.

The CDR3: CASSVQGAQPQHF. The DNA of the CDR3 is TGTGCCAGTAGTGTACAGGGCGCTCAGCCCCAGCATTTT. The chain recombines TRBV19 with TRBJ1-5; weak D call: TRBD1 (6 bases). Trimming took off 5 bases at V and 6 bases at J, with 11 bases between the two ends. This CDR3 contains 13 residues. Per the germline V gene, CDR1 is LNHDA and CDR2 is SQIVND (reference sequence).